This T cell receptor (beta chain) was sequenced for a study of T-cell memory formation after mild COVID-19. This clonotype was seen more than once but under ten times. One entry per CDR3 protein results from TCRdb running MiXCR on the 5' RACE reads. The profile shows around 450,000 distinct CDR3 sequences, roughly 20% of them singletons. The CDR3 spans 17 residues. The J segment lost 2 bases and the V segment lost 5 bases, leaving 11 bases of the junction unmatched. The TCR sequence derives from an adult woman who had mild COVID-19 (a few samples of this study predate the infection). Cell type and time point are not known. Sequencing was carried out using PBMCs or a T cell subset sorted from them (not recorded which). The V call is TRBV12-3 or TRBV12-4, the J call TRBJ2-1, with 8 nucleotides matching TRBD1. CDR3 nucleotide sequence: TGTGCCAGCAGTCACGGAGGACAGGGTAAGGCCTACAATGAGCAGTTCTTC. It specifies CASSHGGQGKAYNEQFF.